This section outlines one TCR beta chain sequence together with its context. The sample belongs to a study of T cell responses to AZD1222 COVID-19 vaccine. V was clipped by 4 bases and J by 5 bases; unmatched bases: 5. CDR1 and CDR2 (germline): LGHDT, YNNKEL (reference sequence). The CDR3 is made up of 15 amino acids. Libraries were prepared by immunoSEQ multiplex PCR; TCRdb keeps only in-frame clonotypes and omits some of them. The table records some 160,000 clones, 85% to 95% of them present only once. The V call is TRBV3-1 (or the pseudogene TRBV3-2), the J call TRBJ2-5, with 12 nucleotides matching TRBD2. Here the sequenced sample was peripheral blood, taken on day 0 of AZD1222 vaccination. The sequence was collected from an adult in good health. Here the CDR3 reads CASSLTSGGRETQYF. The DNA of the CDR3 is TGTGCCAGCAGCCTGACTAGCGGGGGTCGGGAGACCCAGTACTTC.